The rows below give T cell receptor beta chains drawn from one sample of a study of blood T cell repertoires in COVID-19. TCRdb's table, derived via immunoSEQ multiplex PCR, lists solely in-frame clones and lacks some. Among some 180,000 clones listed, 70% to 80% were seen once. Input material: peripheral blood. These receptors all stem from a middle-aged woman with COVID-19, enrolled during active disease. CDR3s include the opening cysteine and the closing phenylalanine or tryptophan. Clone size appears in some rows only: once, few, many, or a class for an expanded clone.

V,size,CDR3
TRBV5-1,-,CASSLDGSNTEAFF
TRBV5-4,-,CASSVQGAHYGYTF
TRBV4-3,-,CASSQDPPRGIGELFF
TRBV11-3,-,CASSVCRNGQGWRQPQHF
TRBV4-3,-,CASSLSTGRAETQYF
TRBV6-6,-,CASSPYGGELFF
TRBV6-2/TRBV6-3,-,CASSFDGTLGTSGGSEQFF
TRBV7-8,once,CASSLSFGQGKYEQYF
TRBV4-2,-,CASSQTTGLAASSYEQYF
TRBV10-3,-,CAISERGMVNTEAFF
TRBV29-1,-,CSVRSSGLSRGQFF
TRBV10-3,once,CAIRATTGFSEKLFF
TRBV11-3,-,CASSLAAGGYNEQFF
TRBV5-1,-,CASSLLGEQYF
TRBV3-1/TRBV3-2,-,CASSRPGQGAAFF
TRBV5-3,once,CARSLIPRDEQFF
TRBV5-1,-,CASSLVAVGEQYF
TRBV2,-,CASSAGGVFTDTQYF
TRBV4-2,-,CASSQQGDRDLNEQYF
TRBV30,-,CAWDTSGALAQYF
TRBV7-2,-,CASSLNFQGNQPQHF
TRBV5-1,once,CASSLYDDRRYSGANVLTF
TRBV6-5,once,CASSYSNVQGYTF
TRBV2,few,CASHREDQPQHF
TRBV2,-,CASSPTGQDYGYTF
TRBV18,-,CASSLSGGDTQYF
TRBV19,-,CATTPLAGDRDTQYF
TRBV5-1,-,CASSLTGTSRQETQYF
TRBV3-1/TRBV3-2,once,CASSPQGARSPLHF
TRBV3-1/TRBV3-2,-,CASSQSTGGPGELFF
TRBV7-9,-,CASSSPFGGPGFTEAFF
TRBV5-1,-,CASSLSGLAGVTDTQYF
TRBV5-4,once,CASSLAAGGTTNYGYTF
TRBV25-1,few,CASRGLNNQPQHF
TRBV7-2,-,CASSPQPRTSGKNEQFF
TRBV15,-,CATSRDIETQYF
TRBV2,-,CASKSGGISYEQYF
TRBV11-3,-,CASSSGTAKNTEAFF
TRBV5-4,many,CASSLGQGYQETQYF
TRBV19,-,CATLVPRGPQHF
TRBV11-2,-,CASSPGLMAYNEQFF
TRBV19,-,CASSIDRGTGAPGEQFF